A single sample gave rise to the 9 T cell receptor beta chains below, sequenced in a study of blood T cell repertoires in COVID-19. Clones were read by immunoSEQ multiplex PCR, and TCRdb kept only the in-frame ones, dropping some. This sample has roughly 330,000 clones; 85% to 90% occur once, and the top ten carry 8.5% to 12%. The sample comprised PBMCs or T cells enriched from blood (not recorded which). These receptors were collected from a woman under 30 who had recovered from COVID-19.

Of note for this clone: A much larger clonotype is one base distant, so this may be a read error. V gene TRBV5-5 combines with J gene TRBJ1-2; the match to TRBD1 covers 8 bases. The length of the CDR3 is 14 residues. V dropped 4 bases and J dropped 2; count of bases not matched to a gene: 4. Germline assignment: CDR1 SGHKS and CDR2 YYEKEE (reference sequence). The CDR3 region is CASSPGTGNYGYTF. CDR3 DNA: TGTGCCAGCAGCCCCGGGACAGGCAACTATGGCTACACCTTC.

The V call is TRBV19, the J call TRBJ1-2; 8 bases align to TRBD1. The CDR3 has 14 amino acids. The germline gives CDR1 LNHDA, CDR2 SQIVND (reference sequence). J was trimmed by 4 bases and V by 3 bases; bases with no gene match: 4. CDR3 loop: CASSMGTGTYGYTF. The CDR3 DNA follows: TGTGCCAGTAGTATGGGGACAGGAACCTATGGCTACACCTTC.

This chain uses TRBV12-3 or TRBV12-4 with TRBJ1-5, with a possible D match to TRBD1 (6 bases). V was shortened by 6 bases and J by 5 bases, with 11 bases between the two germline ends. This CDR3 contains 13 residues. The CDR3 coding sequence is TGTGCCAGCAGCAGGACAGCCGATCAGCCCCAGCATTTT. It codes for CASSRTADQPQHF.

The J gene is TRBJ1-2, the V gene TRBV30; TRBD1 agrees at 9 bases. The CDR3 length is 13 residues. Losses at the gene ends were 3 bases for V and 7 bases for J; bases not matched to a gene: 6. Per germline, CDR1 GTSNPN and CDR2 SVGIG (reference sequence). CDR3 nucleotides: TGTGCCTGGAGATCACAGGGGGCGGTTGGCTACACCTTC. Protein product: CAWRSQGAVGYTF.

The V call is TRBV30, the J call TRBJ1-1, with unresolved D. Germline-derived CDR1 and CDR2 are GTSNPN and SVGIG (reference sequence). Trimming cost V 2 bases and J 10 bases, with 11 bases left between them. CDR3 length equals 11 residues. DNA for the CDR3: TGTGCCTGGAGTCCCACAGCGGGAGCTTTCTTT. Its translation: CAWSPTAGAFF.

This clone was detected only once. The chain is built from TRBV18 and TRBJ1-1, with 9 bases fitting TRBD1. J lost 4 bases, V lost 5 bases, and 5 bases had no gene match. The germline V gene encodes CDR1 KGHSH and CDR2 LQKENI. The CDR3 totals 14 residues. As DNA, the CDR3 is TGTGCCAGCTCATCGAGGGACAGGGCCACTGAAGCTTTCTTT. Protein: CASSSRDRATEAFF.

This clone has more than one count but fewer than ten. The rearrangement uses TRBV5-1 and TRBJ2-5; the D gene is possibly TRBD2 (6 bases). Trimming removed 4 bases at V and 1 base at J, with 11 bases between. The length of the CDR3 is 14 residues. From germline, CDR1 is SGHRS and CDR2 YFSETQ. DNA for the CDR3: TGCGCCAGCAGCCGGAGCGGGCTCCAAGAGACCCAGTACTTC. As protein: CASSRSGLQETQYF.

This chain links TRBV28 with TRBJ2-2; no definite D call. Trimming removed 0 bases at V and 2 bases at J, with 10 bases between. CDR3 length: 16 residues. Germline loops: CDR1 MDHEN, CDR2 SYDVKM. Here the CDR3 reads CASSLWTNLNTGELFF. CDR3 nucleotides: TGTGCCAGCAGTTTATGGACAAACTTAAACACCGGGGAGCTGTTTTTT.

This chain's CDR3 is CASSSDREGYGYTF. In nucleotides, the CDR3 is TGTGCCAGCAGCTCGGACAGGGAGGGGTATGGCTACACCTTC. This sequence joins TRBV3-1 (or the pseudogene TRBV3-2) and TRBJ1-2; TRBD1 matches 8 bases. Germline trimming cut 5 bases from V and 5 bases from J; bases unmatched to any gene: 7. Germline CDR1 is LGHDT and CDR2 is YNNKEL (reference sequence). The CDR3 is 14 residues long.